This T cell receptor beta chain came from a study of Graves' ophthalmopathy and Graves' hyperthyroidism. CAS ≥3, NOSPECS ≥4, moderate-to-severe activity and duration under 3 months marked donors with ophthalmopathy. Germline V gene lookup returns CDR1 ENHRY and CDR2 SYGVKD. The CDR3 runs 16 residues. V shed 10 bases and J 5 bases; nucleotides not matched to a gene: 16. RNA served as the template for amplifying TCR beta CDR3 regions. In the first round, RT-PCR was carried out with HTBI primers, and a multiplex PCR formed the second round. One entry per CDR3 protein, called by TCRdb with MiXCR from the multiplex PCR reads. Here the sample spans around 600,000 distinct CDR3 sequences, 35% to 45% being singletons.

The sample comprised peripheral blood. This sequence was found in an adult man with Graves' ophthalmopathy. The chain links TRBV10-3 to TRBJ1-4; 7 positions match TRBD1. CDR3: CASSYLGQAANEKLFF. CDR3 in DNA: TGTGCCAGCAGCTATTTAGGACAGGCCGCGAATGAAAAACTGTTTTTT.